This entry is about one TCR beta chain. Its antigen remains undetermined. Within one base of it there is no much larger clone, and no base qualities were kept. Synthetic TCR analog templates were spiked into each PCR so that absolute template abundance could be estimated from read counts. Using the immunoSEQ assay, TCRbeta CDR3 regions were amplified from genomic DNA with bias-controlled V and J gene primers. Rearranged TCRbeta segments were sequenced at approximately 20X coverage. Concerning the study's data processing: Clustering was used to correct sequencing errors, and CDR3s were annotated against IMGT to assign V, D and J genes. Downstream analyses used only productive TCRbeta rearrangements, leaving out any out-of-frame or stop-codon sequences. Clonality was calculated as one minus the Shannon entropy normalized by the log of the number of unique productive sequences. Clones differing between time points or between blood and tumor were identified using Fisher's exact test with Benjamini-Hochberg correction, with an adjusted p below 0.01 applied as the threshold. TCRdb took over this immuneACCESS table, retaining in-frame rearrangements with V and J assigned. Such tables are incomplete; in checked studies, under half of the missing clones stem from an unresolved V gene, and the remainder is unexplained. The DNA gave D and trimming, while V, J and clone size come from that table. The sample profile shows tens of thousands of clones; 90% of them were found once. The ten largest clones represent about 1.7% of the sample.

The sample is drawn from a study of PD-L1 blockade in urothelial cancer (TCRdb year 2017). About the study as a whole: All patients started therapy in the mid-2010s and received atezolizumab 1,200 mg intravenously every 3 weeks. About 85% of the 29 patients were males with bladder-origin urothelial cancer, and 18 of 29 reported a prior smoking history. Patients had an ECOG performance status of 0 or 1 and had received between 0 and 3 prior chemotherapy regimens. Blood samples were analyzed 3 weeks after the start of treatment (second dose) and 6 weeks after the start of treatment. Blood samples gave a median of 141,255 T cells and 80,000 or so unique TCRs, with a median clonality of approximately 0.08. The study, an exploratory multi-omic analysis, examined somatic, immune and clinical correlates of response to PD-L1 blockade with atezolizumab in urothelial cancer. TCR sequencing covered pretreatment tumor samples and matched, serially collected peripheral blood taken before and after atezolizumab treatment. Durable clinical benefit was defined as progression-free survival longer than 6 months, and TCR features were also tested against progression-free and overall survival. In the same patients, pretreatment tumors underwent whole exome sequencing and RNA sequencing in addition to TCR sequencing. Durable clinical benefit was achieved by nine patients but not by the remaining 20. Pretreatment blood TCR-seq was available for 30 or so patients, at least one posttreatment blood collection was obtained for about 25 patients, and tumor TCR-seq was available for about 25 patients.

The time point label, read with the paper, signifies: pretreatment peripheral blood. The cohort comprised around 31 patients with locally advanced or metastatic urothelial carcinoma treated at Memorial Sloan Kettering on a trial protocol. Peripheral blood mononuclear cells were collected pretreatment and during treatment, with between 1 and 8 total time points per patient. The Qiagen DNeasy Blood extraction kit was used to purify genomic DNA from total PBMCs and from tumor samples. PBMCs were collected pretreatment and during treatment, and were isolated and stored as previously described. The germline V gene supplies CDR1 LGHNA and CDR2 YSLEER. Measured from the cysteine to the phenylalanine, the CDR3 is 17 residues long. The CDR3 DNA has 51 bases and is translated from base 1. At the junction V is shortened by 8 bases and J by 0 bases, with 20 bases in between. The research as a whole found: At 3 weeks after the start of treatment, tumor-associated TCR clones in peripheral blood had expanded more in patients with durable benefit (n ≈ 24, p = 0.022). A pretreatment peripheral blood TCR clonality below the median was linked to improved progression-free and overall survival. Small sample size (n ≈ 29) and many exploratory analyses mean the results are intended to be hypothesis-generating.

The sequence links TRBV4-3 to TRBJ1-3; the D gene is possibly TRBD1, with 5 bases matching. This TCR derives from a man aged 55 to 70 with urothelial cancer. The material was PBMCs, obtained around atezolizumab (anti-PD-L1) treatment. The nucleotide sequence is given as TGCGCCAGCGGCAGGGATCCGTCGTCGGCCTCTGGAAACACCATATATTTT. Its coded protein is CASGRDPSSASGNTIYF.